This is a list of T cell receptor beta chains from one sample in a study of T cells in localized non-small cell lung cancer. Clones were sequenced by immunoSEQ multiplex PCR, and TCRdb holds only the in-frame ones, with some missing. The sample lists about 13,000 clones, 28% seen once, with about 7.2% in the top ten. Sample: lung tumor tissue, taken before any cancer treatment. Receptors originate from a female donor older than 55 with stage I lung adenocarcinoma. Each CDR3 is given with its conserved first and last residue. A D gene is named only where the DNA matches it firmly. Clone sizes are given selectively: once, few, many, or a class where the clone is expanded.

d_call	j_call	v_call	clone_size	cdr3_aa	cdr3_nt
TRBD1	TRBJ2-5	TRBV19	NA	CASSIEANRGETQYF	TGTGCCAGTAGTATAGAAGCGAACAGGGGGGAGACCCAGTACTTC
NA	TRBJ1-1	TRBV29-1	NA	CSVRQPVAEAFF	TGCAGCGTTAGACAGCCAGTCGCTGAAGCTTTCTTT
NA	TRBJ2-5	TRBV19	NA	CASRGGQTQYF	TGTGCCAGTAGGGGGGGACAGACCCAGTACTTC
TRBD2	TRBJ2-7	TRBV11-3	few	CASSLRGTSGSSYEQYF	TGTGCCAGCAGCTTAAGGGGGACTAGCGGGAGTTCCTACGAGCAGTACTTC
TRBD1	TRBJ1-1	TRBV11-3	few	CASSLGLGTVNTEAFF	TGTGCCAGCAGCTTAGGATTAGGGACAGTTAACACTGAAGCTTTCTTT
TRBD2	TRBJ2-7	TRBV18	NA	CASSLASGSYEQYF	TGTGCCAGCTCACTAGCGAGCGGGAGCTACGAGCAGTACTTC
TRBD1	TRBJ1-1	TRBV11-3	many	CASSLSKGAATEAFF	TGTGCCAGCAGCTTGTCTAAGGGGGCGGCCACTGAAGCTTTCTTT
NA	TRBJ2-2	TRBV19	NA	CASSVRAATGELFF	TGTGCCAGTAGTGTGAGGGCGGCCACCGGGGAGCTATTTTTT
NA	TRBJ1-1	TRBV6-8	few	CASSTSGLGMNTEAFF	TGTGCCAGCAGTACCTCGGGCCTAGGGATGAACACTGAAGCTTTCTTT
NA	TRBJ2-2	TRBV11-3	many	CASSFPDRLNTGELFF	TGTGCCAGCAGCTTCCCCGACAGACTGAACACCGGGGAGCTGTTTTTT
NA	TRBJ1-1	TRBV11-3	NA	CASSLNLMNTEAFF	TGTGCCAGCAGCTTGAATTTGATGAACACTGAAGCTTTCTTT
TRBD2	TRBJ2-7	TRBV6-8	NA	CASSSRLAGTYEQYF	TGTGCCAGCAGTTCCCGACTAGCGGGTACCTACGAGCAGTACTTC
NA	TRBJ2-7	TRBV10-2	NA	CASSRQDSYEQYF	TGCGCCAGCAGCCGACAGGACTCCTACGAGCAGTACTTC
NA	TRBJ2-7	TRBV6-8	few	CASSPIRSGRYYEQYF	TGTGCCAGCAGTCCCATTAGGAGCGGCCGATACTACGAGCAGTACTTC
TRBD1	TRBJ1-1	TRBV30	NA	CAWSPGQVNTEAFF	TGTGCCTGGAGTCCCGGACAGGTGAACACTGAAGCTTTCTTT
NA	TRBJ1-5	TRBV12-5	few	CASGLQGWDQPQHF	TGTGCTAGTGGTTTACAGGGTTGGGATCAGCCCCAGCATTTT
NA	TRBJ1-3	TRBV6-8	NA	CASTLTVQNTIYF	TGTGCCAGCACCCTGACAGTACAAAACACCATATATTTT
NA	TRBJ2-7	TRBV4-1	medium-sized	CASSRIARGEQYF	TGCGCCAGCAGCCGAATAGCCAGAGGGGAGCAGTACTTC
NA	TRBJ1-5	TRBV30	NA	CAWGEGDQPQHF	TGTGCCTGGGGGGAAGGGGATCAGCCCCAGCATTTT
NA	TRBJ1-1	TRBV9	medium-sized	CASSPHNTENTEAFF	TGTGCCAGCAGCCCCCACAATACAGAGAACACTGAAGCTTTCTTT
NA	TRBJ1-2	TRBV9	many	CASRAGFGGNGYTF	TGTGCCAGCAGGGCCGGCTTTGGGGGGAATGGCTACACCTTC
TRBD2	TRBJ2-6	TRBV9	NA	CASSLRLAGGSGANVLTF	TGTGCCAGCAGCCTGAGACTAGCGGGGGGCTCTGGGGCCAACGTCCTGACTTTC
TRBD1	TRBJ1-1	TRBV5-1	NA	CASSSGQANTEAFF	TGCGCCAGCAGCTCGGGACAGGCGAACACTGAAGCTTTCTTT